This record concerns one TCR beta chain sequence. The CDR3 runs 12 residues. The germline gives CDR1 KGHSH, CDR2 LQKENI. V was pared by 5 bases and J by 3 bases, with 4 bases between. This specimen comes from a study of T cells after somatic rescue of genetic block. Libraries were prepared by immunoSEQ multiplex PCR; TCRdb keeps only in-frame clonotypes and omits some of them. In the table there are under 150,000 clones, about 90% of which are singletons. The TCR originated in a woman under 30. Material: peripheral blood mononuclear cells (PBMCs). V and J are TRBV18 and TRBJ1-4; D call uncertain. The CDR3 DNA is TGTGCCAGCTCAGGACCTAATGAAAAACTGTTTTTT. Encoded protein: CASSGPNEKLFF.